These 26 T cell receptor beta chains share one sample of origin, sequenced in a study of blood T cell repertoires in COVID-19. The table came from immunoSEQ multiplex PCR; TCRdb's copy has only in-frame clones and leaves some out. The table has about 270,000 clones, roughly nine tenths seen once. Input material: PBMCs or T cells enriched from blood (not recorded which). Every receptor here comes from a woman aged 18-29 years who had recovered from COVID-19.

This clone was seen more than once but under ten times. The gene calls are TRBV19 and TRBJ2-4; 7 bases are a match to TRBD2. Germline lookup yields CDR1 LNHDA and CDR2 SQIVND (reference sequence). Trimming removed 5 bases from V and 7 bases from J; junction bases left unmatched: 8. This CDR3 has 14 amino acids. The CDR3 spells CASSEGLGGNIQYF. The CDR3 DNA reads TGTGCCAGTAGTGAGGGACTGGGGGGGAACATTCAGTACTTC. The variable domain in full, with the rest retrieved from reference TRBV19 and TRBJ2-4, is DGGITQSPKYLFRKEGQNVTLSCEQNLNHDAMYWYRQDPGQGLRLIYYSQIVNDFQKGDIAEGYSVSREKKESFPLTVTSAQKNPTAFYLCASSEGLGGNIQYFGAGTRLSVL.

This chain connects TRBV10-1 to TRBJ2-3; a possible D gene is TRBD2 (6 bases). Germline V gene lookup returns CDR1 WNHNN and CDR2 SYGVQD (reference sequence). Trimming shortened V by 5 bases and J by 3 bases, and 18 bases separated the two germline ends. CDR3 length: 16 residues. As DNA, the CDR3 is TGCGCCAGCAGTAGATCTGACGGACTAAATACAGATACGCAGTATTTT. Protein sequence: CASSRSDGLNTDTQYF.

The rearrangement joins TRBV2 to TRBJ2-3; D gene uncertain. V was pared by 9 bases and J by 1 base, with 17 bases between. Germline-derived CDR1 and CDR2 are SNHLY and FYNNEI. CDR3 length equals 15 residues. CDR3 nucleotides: TGTGCCAGTCAACCTGAAACTTTACGCACAGATACGCAGTATTTT. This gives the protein CASQPETLRTDTQYF.

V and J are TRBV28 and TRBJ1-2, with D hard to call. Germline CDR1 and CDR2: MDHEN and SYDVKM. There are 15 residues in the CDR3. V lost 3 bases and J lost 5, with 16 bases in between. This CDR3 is CASSLSPLSLYGYTF. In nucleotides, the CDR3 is TGTGCCAGCAGTTTGAGTCCGCTTAGTTTATATGGCTACACCTTC.

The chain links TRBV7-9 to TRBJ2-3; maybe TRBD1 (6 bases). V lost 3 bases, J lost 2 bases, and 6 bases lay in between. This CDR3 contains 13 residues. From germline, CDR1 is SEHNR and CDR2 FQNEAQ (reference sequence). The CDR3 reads CASSLGATDTQYF. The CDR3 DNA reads TGTGCCAGCAGCTTGGGGGCCACAGATACGCAGTATTTT.

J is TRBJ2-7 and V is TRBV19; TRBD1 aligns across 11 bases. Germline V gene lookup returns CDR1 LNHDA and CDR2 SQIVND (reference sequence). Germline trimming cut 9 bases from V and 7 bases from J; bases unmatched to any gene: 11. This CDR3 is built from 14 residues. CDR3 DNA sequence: TGTGCCAGGGACCGGGACAGGGGGGTAAGTGAGCAGTACTTC. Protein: CARDRDRGVSEQYF.

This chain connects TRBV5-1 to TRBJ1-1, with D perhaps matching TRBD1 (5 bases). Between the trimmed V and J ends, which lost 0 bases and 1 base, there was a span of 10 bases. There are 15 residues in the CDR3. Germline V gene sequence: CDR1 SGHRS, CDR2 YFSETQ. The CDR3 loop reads CASSLAGKGNTEAFF. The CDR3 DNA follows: TGCGCCAGCAGCTTGGCAGGGAAGGGGAACACTGAAGCTTTCTTT.

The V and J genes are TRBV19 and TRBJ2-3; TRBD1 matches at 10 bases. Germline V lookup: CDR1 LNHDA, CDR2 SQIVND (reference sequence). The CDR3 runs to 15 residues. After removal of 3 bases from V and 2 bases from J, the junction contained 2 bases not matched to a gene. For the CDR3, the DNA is TGTGCCAGTAGTATGGGGACAGGGGACACAGATACGCAGTATTTT. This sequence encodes CASSMGTGDTDTQYF.

CDR3 in amino acids: CASSWTGTDYGYTF. The CDR3 nucleotides are TGTGCCAGCAGCTGGACAGGGACTGACTATGGCTACACCTTC. V usage is TRBV5-6 and J usage is TRBJ1-2; 8 bases are shared with TRBD1. Germline V gene data show CDR1 as SGHDT and CDR2 as YYEEEE. The junction had 4 bases not matched to a gene; V was cut back by 3 bases and J by 3 bases. The CDR3 has 14 amino acids. Full variable domain (missing parts from reference TRBV5-6 and TRBJ1-2): DAGVTQSPTHLIKTRGQQVTLRCSPKSGHDTVSWYQQALGQGPQFIFQYYEEEERQRGNFPDRFSGHQFPNYSSELNVNALLLGDSALYLCASSWTGTDYGYTFGSGTRLTVV.

The CDR3 here is CASSVARGTEAFF. CDR3 bases: TGTGCCAGCAGCGTAGCTAGAGGCACTGAAGCTTTCTTT. The V and J genes are TRBV9 and TRBJ1-1; D not resolved. In germline, CDR1 is SGDLS, CDR2 YYNGEE. Trimming left V 0 bases short and J 4 bases short, with 7 bases between. The CDR3 is made up of 13 amino acids.

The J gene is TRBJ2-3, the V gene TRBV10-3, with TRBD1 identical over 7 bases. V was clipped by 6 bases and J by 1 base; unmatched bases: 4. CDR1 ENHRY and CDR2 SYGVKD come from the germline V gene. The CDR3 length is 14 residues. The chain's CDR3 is CAIRPGTGTDTQYF. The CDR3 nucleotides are TGTGCCATCAGGCCCGGGACAGGCACAGATACGCAGTATTTT.

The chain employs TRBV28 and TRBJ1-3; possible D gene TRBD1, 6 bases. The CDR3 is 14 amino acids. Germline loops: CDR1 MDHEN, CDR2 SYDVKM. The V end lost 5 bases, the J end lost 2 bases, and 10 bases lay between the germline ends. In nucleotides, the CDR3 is TGTGCCAGCAGTCCGGACAGTGCTGGAAACACCATATATTTT. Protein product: CASSPDSAGNTIYF.

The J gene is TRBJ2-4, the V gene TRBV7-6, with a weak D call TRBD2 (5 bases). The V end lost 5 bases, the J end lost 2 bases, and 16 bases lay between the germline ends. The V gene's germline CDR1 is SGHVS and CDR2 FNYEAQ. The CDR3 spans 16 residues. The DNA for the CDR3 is TGTGCCAGCAGCGCCGGCCCGGGGAAAACCAAAAACATTCAGTACTTC. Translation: CASSAGPGKTKNIQYF.

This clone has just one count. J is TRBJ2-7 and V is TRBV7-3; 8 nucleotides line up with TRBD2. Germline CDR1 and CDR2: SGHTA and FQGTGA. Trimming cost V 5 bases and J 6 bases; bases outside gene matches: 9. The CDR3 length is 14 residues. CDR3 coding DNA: TGTGCCAGCAGCCCGGGGGGGTCCCTAATCGAGCAGTACTTC. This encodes CASSPGGSLIEQYF.

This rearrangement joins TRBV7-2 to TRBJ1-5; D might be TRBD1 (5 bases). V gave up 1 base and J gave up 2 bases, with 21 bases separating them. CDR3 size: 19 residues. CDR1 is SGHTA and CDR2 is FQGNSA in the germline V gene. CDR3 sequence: CASSLESGPYNEGNQPQHF. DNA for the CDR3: TGTGCCAGCAGCTTAGAATCAGGGCCCTACAATGAGGGCAATCAGCCCCAGCATTTT.

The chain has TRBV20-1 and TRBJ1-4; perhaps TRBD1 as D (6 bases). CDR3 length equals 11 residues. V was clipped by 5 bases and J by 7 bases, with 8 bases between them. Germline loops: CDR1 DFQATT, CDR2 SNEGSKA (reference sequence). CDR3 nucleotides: TGCAGTGCTGCCAGGGGTGAAAAACTGTTTTTT. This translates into CSAARGEKLFF.

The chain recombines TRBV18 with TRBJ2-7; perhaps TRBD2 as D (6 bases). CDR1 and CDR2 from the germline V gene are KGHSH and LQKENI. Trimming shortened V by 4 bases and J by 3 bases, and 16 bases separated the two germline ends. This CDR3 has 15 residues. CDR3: CASSRRDGHVYEQYF. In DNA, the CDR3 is TGTGCCAGCTCACGGCGGGATGGACATGTCTACGAGCAGTACTTC.

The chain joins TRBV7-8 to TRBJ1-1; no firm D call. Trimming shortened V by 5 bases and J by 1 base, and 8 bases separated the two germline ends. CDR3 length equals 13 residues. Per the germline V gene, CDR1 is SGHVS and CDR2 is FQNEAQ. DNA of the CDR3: TGTGCCAGCAGCCCCCCCAGGAACACTGAAGCTTTCTTT. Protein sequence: CASSPPRNTEAFF.

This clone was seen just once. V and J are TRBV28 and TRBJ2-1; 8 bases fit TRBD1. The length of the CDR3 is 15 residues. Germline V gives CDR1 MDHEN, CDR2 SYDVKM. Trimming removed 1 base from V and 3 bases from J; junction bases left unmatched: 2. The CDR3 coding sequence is TGTGCCAGCAGTTTATCCGACAGGGGCTACAATGAGCAGTTCTTC. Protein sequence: CASSLSDRGYNEQFF.

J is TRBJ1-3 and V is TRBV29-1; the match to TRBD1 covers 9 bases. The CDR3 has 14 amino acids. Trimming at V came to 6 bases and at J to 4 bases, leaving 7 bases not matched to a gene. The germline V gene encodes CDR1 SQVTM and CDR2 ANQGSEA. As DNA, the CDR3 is TGCAGCGTCACTAATACAGGGGGCGGAAACACCATATATTTT. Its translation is CSVTNTGGGNTIYF.

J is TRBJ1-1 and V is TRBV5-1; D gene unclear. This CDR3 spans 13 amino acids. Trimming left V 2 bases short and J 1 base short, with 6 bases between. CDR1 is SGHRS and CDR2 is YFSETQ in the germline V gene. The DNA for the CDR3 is TGCGCCAGCAGCTTAGCGGAGAACACTGAAGCTTTCTTT. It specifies CASSLAENTEAFF.

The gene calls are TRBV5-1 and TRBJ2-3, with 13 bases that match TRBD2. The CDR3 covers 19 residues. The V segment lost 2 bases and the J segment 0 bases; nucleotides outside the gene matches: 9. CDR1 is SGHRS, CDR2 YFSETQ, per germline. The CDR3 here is CASSFPGTSGTFSTDTQYF. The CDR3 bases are TGCGCCAGCAGCTTCCCCGGGACTAGCGGGACTTTTAGCACAGATACGCAGTATTTT.

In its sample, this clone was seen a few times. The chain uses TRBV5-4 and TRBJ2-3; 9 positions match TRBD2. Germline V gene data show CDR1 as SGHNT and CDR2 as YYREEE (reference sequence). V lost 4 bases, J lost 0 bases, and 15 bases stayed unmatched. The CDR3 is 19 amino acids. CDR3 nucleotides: TGTGCCAGCAGCATCGGTGGGGTAGCGGGGGCCGCTAGCACAGATACGCAGTATTTT. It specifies CASSIGGVAGAASTDTQYF. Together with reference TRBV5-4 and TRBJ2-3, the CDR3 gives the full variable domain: ETGVTQSPTHLIKTRGQQVTLRCSSQSGHNTVSWYQQALGQGPQFIFQYYREEENGRGNFPPRFSGLQFPNYSSELNVNALELDDSALYLCASSIGGVAGAASTDTQYFGPGTRLTVL.

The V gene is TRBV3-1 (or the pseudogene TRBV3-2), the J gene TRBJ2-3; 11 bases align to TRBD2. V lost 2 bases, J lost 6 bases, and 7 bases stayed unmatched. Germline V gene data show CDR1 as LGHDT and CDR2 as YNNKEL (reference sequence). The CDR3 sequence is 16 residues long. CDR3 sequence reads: CASSQSLTSGDDTQYF. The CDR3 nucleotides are TGTGCCAGCAGCCAATCTTTGACTAGCGGGGATGATACGCAGTATTTT.

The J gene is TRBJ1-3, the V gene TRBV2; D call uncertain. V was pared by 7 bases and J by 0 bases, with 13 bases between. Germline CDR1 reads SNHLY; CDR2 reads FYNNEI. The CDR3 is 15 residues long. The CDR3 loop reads CASNVVGSSGNTIYF. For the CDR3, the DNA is TGTGCCAGCAATGTGGTTGGGAGCTCTGGAAACACCATATATTTT. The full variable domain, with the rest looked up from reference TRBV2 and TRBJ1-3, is EPEVTQTPSHQVTQMGQEVILRCVPISNHLYFYWYRQILGQKVEFLVSFYNNEISEKSEIFDDQFSVERPDGSNFTLKIRSTKLEDSAMYFCASNVVGSSGNTIYFGEGSWLTVV.

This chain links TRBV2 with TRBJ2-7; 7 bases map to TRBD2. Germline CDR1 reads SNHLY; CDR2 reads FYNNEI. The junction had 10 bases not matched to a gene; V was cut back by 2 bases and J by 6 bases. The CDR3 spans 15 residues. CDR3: CASSERIAGSREQYF. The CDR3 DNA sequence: TGTGCCAGCAGTGAAAGGATAGCGGGTTCCCGCGAGCAGTACTTC.